These 31 T cell receptor beta chains were sequenced from one sample in a study of blood T cell repertoires in COVID-19. This table comes from immunoSEQ multiplex PCR, and its TCRdb copy is limited to in-frame clones, with some not included. Found here are 250,000 to 300,000 clones, about 86% of them singletons; the top ten hold approximately 4.3%. The specimen sequenced was PBMCs or T cells enriched from blood (not recorded which). The receptors derive from a man aged 30 to 45 with acute COVID-19.

The chain is built from TRBV29-1 and TRBJ1-1; D ambiguous. The CDR3 consists of 11 residues. Per germline, CDR1 SQVTM and CDR2 ANQGSEA. The CDR3 coding sequence is TGCACGGCGGGGAGTCTAACTGAAGCTTTCTTT. Its protein is CTAGSLTEAFF.

In this sample, this clone turned up a few times. This rearrangement joins TRBV4-1 to TRBJ2-7; weak D call: TRBD1 (5 bases). The ends were cut back, 0 bases at V and 5 bases at J, with 20 bases in the middle. The CDR3 has 17 residues. Germline loops: CDR1 MGHRA, CDR2 YSYEKL. CDR3 sequence reads: CASSQDPQGHTGNEQYV. The CDR3 DNA sequence: TGCGCCAGCAGCCAAGATCCCCAGGGCCACACGGGCAACGAGCAGTACGTC.

The J gene is TRBJ1-1, the V gene TRBV3-1 (or the pseudogene TRBV3-2); D may be TRBD1 (6 bases). V dropped 1 base and J dropped 3 bases, with 18 bases sitting between them. This CDR3 is 17 amino acids long. Germline CDR1 LGHDT, CDR2 YNNKEL (reference sequence). DNA of the CDR3: TGTGCCAGCAGCCAAGGCCAACGGACAGCAGGAGACACTGAAGCTTTCTTT. Amino acids: CASSQGQRTAGDTEAFF.

This chain joins TRBV11-2 and TRBJ2-4; TRBD1 is a possible D gene (6 bases). The germline gives CDR1 SGHAT, CDR2 FQNNGV. The CDR3 is made up of 14 amino acids. V lost 7 bases and J lost 2, with 12 bases in between. CDR3 DNA: TGTGCCAGCAAGAAACAGGGAACCAAAAACATTCAGTACTTC. The encoded protein is CASKKQGTKNIQYF.

This rearrangement joins TRBV3-1 (or the pseudogene TRBV3-2) to TRBJ1-1; D possibly corresponds to TRBD1 (6 bases). V lost 4 bases and J 4 bases, leaving 13 bases between the germline ends. Per germline, CDR1 LGHDT and CDR2 YNNKEL (reference sequence). This CDR3 is 14 amino acids long. CDR3: CASSPGGPGTEAFF. CDR3 coding DNA: TGTGCCAGCAGCCCCGGGGGGCCTGGCACTGAAGCTTTCTTT.

The rearrangement joins TRBV28 to TRBJ2-2, with a possible D match to TRBD1 (5 bases). The CDR3 runs to 16 residues. CDR1 is MDHEN and CDR2 is SYDVKM in the germline V gene. V was shortened by 1 base and J by 1 base, with 10 bases between the two germline ends. The CDR3 coding sequence is TGTGCCAGCAGTTTATTGGGGCGGCGGAACACCGGGGAGCTGTTTTTT. Encoded protein: CASSLLGRRNTGELFF.

This sequence joins TRBV27 and TRBJ2-5, with TRBD2 identical over 8 bases. The J segment lost 4 bases and the V segment lost 6 bases, leaving 7 bases of the junction unmatched. CDR1 is MNHEY and CDR2 is SMNVEV in the germline V gene (reference sequence). The CDR3 covers 14 residues. The CDR3 sequence is CASRPGGPRETQYF. The CDR3 coding sequence is TGTGCCAGCAGACCGGGAGGGCCGAGAGAGACCCAGTACTTC.

This clone was seen a handful of times. The genes are TRBV24-1 and TRBJ1-5; 9 nucleotides match TRBD1. The trim removed 2 bases at V and 8 bases at J, leaving 3 bases unmatched. Per the germline V gene, CDR1 is KGHDR and CDR2 is SFDVKD. The CDR3 loop spans 14 amino acids. The CDR3 nucleotides are TGTGCCACCAGTGATTACAGGGGGCTTGAGCCCCAGCATTTT. Its translation: CATSDYRGLEPQHF.

The rearrangement joins TRBV27 to TRBJ1-1; D unclear. Between the trimmed V and J ends, which lost 5 bases and 11 bases, there was a span of 15 bases. The CDR3 length is 12 residues. The germline V gene has CDR1 MNHEY and CDR2 SMNVEV (reference sequence). The CDR3 nucleotides are TGTGCCAGCAGTCCTTCGGGGATGGGCGCTTTCTTT. Translation gives CASSPSGMGAFF.

The chain uses TRBV3-1 (or the pseudogene TRBV3-2) and TRBJ2-1, with D perhaps TRBD2 (5 bases). Germline V gene data show CDR1 as LGHDT and CDR2 as YNNKEL (reference sequence). The V and J ends lost 5 bases and 6 bases respectively, with 8 bases between them. The CDR3 runs to 12 residues. CDR3 nucleotides: TGTGCCAGCAGCTCACTAGGCAATGAGCAGTTCTTC. It codes for CASSSLGNEQFF.

The chain joins TRBV6-5 to TRBJ2-1, with unresolved D. Germline V lookup: CDR1 MNHEY, CDR2 SVGAGI. This CDR3 comprises 13 residues. The ends were cut back, 0 bases at V and 7 bases at J, with 7 bases in the middle. This chain's CDR3 is CASSYSRLNEQFF. CDR3 bases: TGTGCCAGCAGTTACTCCCGGTTAAATGAGCAGTTCTTC.

About this clone itself: Its ends do not fully match the called genes, so a read error is possible. The V gene is TRBV5-1, the J gene TRBJ2-5, with D tentatively TRBD2 (5 bases). The germline V gene has CDR1 SGHRS and CDR2 YFSETQ. The CDR3 is 12 amino acids. As DNA, the CDR3 is TGTGCCAGCAGCTCGGGCGGAGGGACCCAGTACTTC. As protein: CASSSGGGTQYF. The full variable domain, rest sourced from reference TRBV5-1 and TRBJ2-5, is KAGVTQTPRYLIKTRGQQVTLSCSPISGHRSVSWYQQTPGQGLQFLFEYFSETQRNKGNFPGRFSGRQFSNSRSEMNVSTLELGDSALYLCASSSGGGTQYFGPGTRLLVL.

This clone has a handful of counts. The V gene is TRBV3-1 (or the pseudogene TRBV3-2), the J gene TRBJ2-3; 9 bases line up with TRBD1. Looked up from germline, CDR1 is LGHDT and CDR2 is YNNKEL (reference sequence). This CDR3 is built from 16 residues. V shed 0 bases, J shed 6 bases, and the junction held 7 bases outside the gene matches. CDR3 bases: TGTGCCAGCAGCCAAGAAGCGGGACAGGGTTTCGATACGCAGTATTTT. It specifies CASSQEAGQGFDTQYF.

In DNA, the CDR3 is TGTGCCAGCAGCATAGACGGGGCAGATACGCAGTATTTT. This sequence encodes CASSIDGADTQYF. The genes are TRBV28 and TRBJ2-3, with D possibly being TRBD2 (5 bases). Germline loops: CDR1 MDHEN, CDR2 SYDVKM. Trimming stripped 6 bases from V and 4 bases from J, with 11 bases between. There are 13 residues in the CDR3. Full variable domain (outside the CDR3, taken from reference TRBV28 and TRBJ2-3): DVKVTQSSRYLVKRTGEKVFLECVQDMDHENMFWYRQDPGLGLRLIYFSYDVKMKEKGDIPEGYSVSREKKERFSLILESASTNQTSMYLCASSIDGADTQYFGPGTRLTVL.

V usage is TRBV7-2 and J usage is TRBJ1-1; 8 bases agree with TRBD1. The V gene end was trimmed by 5 bases and the J gene end by 6 bases; junction bases not matched to a gene: 11. In germline, CDR1 is SGHTA, CDR2 FQGNSA. The CDR3 has 15 amino acids. CDR3: CASSPRQGTRAEAFF. The DNA of the CDR3 is TGTGCCAGCAGCCCCAGACAGGGGACAAGGGCTGAAGCTTTCTTT.

The chain is built from TRBV19 and TRBJ1-4; D is possibly TRBD1 (5 bases). The CDR3 sequence is 12 residues long. The V end was cut by 8 bases, the J end by 7 bases, with 11 bases between. Looked up from germline, CDR1 is LNHDA and CDR2 is SQIVND (reference sequence). Here the CDR3 DNA reads TGTGCCAGTGGCAGGGTCAGTGAAAAACTGTTTTTT. It translates to CASGRVSEKLFF.

The J gene is TRBJ1-6, the V gene TRBV28; D may be TRBD1 (6 bases). The ends were cut back, 4 bases at V and 7 bases at J, with 14 bases in the middle. Germline lookup yields CDR1 MDHEN and CDR2 SYDVKM. The CDR3 contains 15 residues. In DNA form, the CDR3 reads TGTGCCAGCAGTTCCCCCGGGACACTGAATTCACCCCTCCACTTT. This codes for CASSSPGTLNSPLHF.

The rearrangement joins TRBV6-5 to TRBJ1-3; D gene ambiguous. The germline V gene encodes CDR1 MNHEY and CDR2 SVGAGI. Deletions cut 0 bases from V and 3 bases from J, with 6 bases between. CDR3 size: 14 residues. CDR3 loop: CASSYSNFGNTIYF. The CDR3 bases are TGTGCCAGCAGTTACTCCAACTTTGGAAACACCATATATTTT.

This clone was observed once. The chain links TRBV10-3 to TRBJ1-2; D is uncertain. From germline, CDR1 is ENHRY and CDR2 SYGVKD. V was clipped by 2 bases and J by 0 bases, with 7 bases between them. The CDR3 is 14 residues long. The CDR3 region is CAISEKNSNYGYTF. The CDR3 DNA follows: TGTGCCATCAGTGAGAAGAACTCTAACTATGGCTACACCTTC.

The chain employs TRBV11-2 and TRBJ1-2; the D is unclear. This CDR3 is 16 amino acids long. Trimming pared 6 bases from V and 8 bases from J, leaving 25 bases between. CDR1 SGHAT and CDR2 FQNNGV come from the germline V gene. The CDR3 reads CASRPFPGDNYKGYTF. CDR3 in DNA: TGTGCCAGCAGACCATTTCCCGGGGATAACTATAAGGGCTACACCTTC.

This chain connects TRBV12-3 or TRBV12-4 to TRBJ2-5; D unclear. The CDR3 consists of 12 residues. Trimming left V 4 bases short and J 4 bases short, with 7 bases between. The CDR3 sequence is CASSYRLETQYF. The CDR3 DNA sequence: TGTGCCAGCAGTTACAGATTAGAGACCCAGTACTTC.

This chain links TRBV3-1 (or the pseudogene TRBV3-2) with TRBJ1-1; D is possibly TRBD1 (5 bases). The CDR3 is made up of 13 amino acids. Germline loops: CDR1 LGHDT, CDR2 YNNKEL (reference sequence). With 4 bases removed from V and 6 bases from J, the gap between germline ends came to 12 bases. CDR3 amino acids: CASSLGGVPEAFF. The CDR3 DNA follows: TGTGCCAGCAGCCTTGGGGGGGTCCCTGAAGCTTTCTTT.

This clone was counted only a few times. The gene calls are TRBV6-2 or TRBV6-3 and TRBJ2-5; 11 bases are shared with TRBD2. The trim removed 3 bases at V and 3 bases at J, leaving 9 bases unmatched. Germline CDR1 MNHEY, CDR2 SVGEGT. CDR3 length equals 17 residues. CDR3 bases: TGTGCCAGCAGTTATCTAGCGGGAGGCCCCGACGAAGAGACCCAGTACTTC. It encodes CASSYLAGGPDEETQYF.

This chain links TRBV2 with TRBJ2-3; 7 bases are shared with TRBD1. The germline V gene encodes CDR1 SNHLY and CDR2 FYNNEI. The CDR3 is 13 residues long. V gave up 6 bases and J gave up 4 bases; unmatched junction bases: 4. Here the CDR3 DNA reads TGTGCCAGCAGAAAGGGGGCGGCAGATACGCAGTATTTT. Its protein product is CASRKGAADTQYF.

The gene calls are TRBV4-3 and TRBJ2-2, with TRBD2 identical over 7 bases. The germline CDR1 and CDR2 sequences are LGHNA and YSLEER. There are 16 residues in the CDR3. J lost 1 base, V lost 4 bases, and 6 bases had no gene match. The CDR3 sequence: CASSRTSGGNTGELFF. The CDR3 nucleotides read TGCGCCAGCAGCCGAACTTCGGGAGGGAACACCGGGGAGCTGTTTTTT.

The chain couples TRBV6-5 to TRBJ2-7; unclear D gene. Germline CDR1 and CDR2: MNHEY and SVGAGI. Trimming took off 6 bases at V and 4 bases at J, with 16 bases between the two ends. The CDR3 consists of 14 residues. CDR3 DNA: TGTGCCAGCAGGACATCTAAGCCTTGGTACGAGCAGTACGTC. It is translated as CASRTSKPWYEQYV.

In its sample, this clone was seen once. This chain connects TRBV7-2 to TRBJ2-7; TRBD2 is a possible D gene (5 bases). V was clipped by 6 bases and J by 3 bases, with 12 bases between them. This CDR3 contains 13 residues. Germline CDR1 is SGHTA and CDR2 is FQGNSA. CDR3 in amino acids: CASSRAVGYEQYV. As DNA, the CDR3 is TGTGCCAGCAGTAGAGCGGTTGGCTACGAGCAGTACGTC.

In the case of this clone: An end of the junction does not agree with germline; a read error may underlie this. Within the sample, other DNA sequences also encode this same CDR3. The genes are TRBV5-1 and TRBJ1-1, with 9 bases aligning to TRBD1. The CDR3 is 14 residues long. CDR1 is SGHRS and CDR2 is YFSETQ in the germline V gene. The CDR3 nucleotides are TGTGCCAGCAGCCTTACAGGGGGCGGGACTGAAGCTTTCTTT. Encoded protein: CASSLTGGGTEAFF. Drawing the rest from reference TRBV5-1 and TRBJ1-1, the complete variable domain is KAGVTQTPRYLIKTRGQQVTLSCSPISGHRSVSWYQQTPGQGLQFLFEYFSETQRNKGNFPGRFSGRQFSNSRSEMNVSTLELGDSALYLCASSLTGGGTEAFFGQGTRLTVV.

The rearrangement joins TRBV6-1 to TRBJ2-5; 8 bases match TRBD1. Germline values: CDR1 MNHNS, CDR2 SASEGT. Trimming at V came to 0 bases and at J to 5 bases, leaving 8 bases not matched to a gene. The CDR3 extends over 16 amino acids. In DNA form, the CDR3 reads TGTGCCAGCAGTGAAGCGCTTGCCCAGGGGGCGGAGACCCAGTACTTC. This sequence encodes CASSEALAQGAETQYF.

The V and J genes are TRBV5-3 and TRBJ2-5; 12 nucleotides line up with TRBD2. TRBV5-3 is treated as an ORF (open reading frame) with a function not yet certain. The CDR3 is 15 residues long. The J segment lost 1 base and the V segment lost 4 bases, leaving 2 bases of the junction unmatched. CDR3 amino acids: CARSELAGGQETQYF. The CDR3 coding sequence is TGTGCCAGAAGCGAACTAGCGGGGGGCCAAGAGACCCAGTACTTC.

This chain links TRBV20-1 with TRBJ2-7; no clear D gene. This CDR3 is built from 12 residues. V was clipped by 3 bases and J by 5 bases, with 11 bases between them. Germline-derived CDR1 and CDR2 are DFQATT and SNEGSKA (reference sequence). CDR3 in amino acids: CSASGLSDEQYV. In nucleotides, the CDR3 is TGCAGTGCTAGTGGTTTATCAGACGAGCAGTACGTC.